The present entry profiles one T cell receptor beta chain with its context. As yet, its antigen is unknown. This sample is part of a study of cytomegalovirus exposure and HLA in healthy donors. General study results and limits: An apparent linkage of common viral pathogens to several of the most significant clusters emerged in a later analysis. Reportedly, HLA-A and HLA-B alleles of most subjects were accurately predicted from TCR beta. Among the sequence variants, a highly shared cluster was likely an artifact of sequencing.

The germline V gene encodes CDR1 SEHNR and CDR2 FQNEAQ (reference sequence). The CDR3 is 15 amino acids. With V trimmed by 5 bases and J by 0 bases, 5 bases remained unmatched. PCR employed 60 Vbeta and 13 Jbeta primers. Using immunoSEQ multiplex PCR, the repertoire was profiled, and TCRdb retains in-frame clones only, with some absent. The data show over 100,000 clones, about 9.5% seen once. The genes are TRBV7-9 and TRBJ2-5; TRBD2 matches at 8 bases. The sequencing sample was made of PBMCs. The sequence came from a middle-aged man in good health and CMV-seropositive. The CDR3 DNA follows: TGTGCCAGCAGCCAGGGCGGGGGGAACCAAGAGACCCAGTACTTC. The encoded protein is CASSQGGGNQETQYF.